A selection of T cell receptor beta chains follows, all from one sample in a study of T cells in Graves' hyperthyroidism and ophthalmopathy. TCRdb reprocessed the multiplex PCR reads with MiXCR, giving one entry per CDR3 protein. The sample lists fewer than 750,000 distinct CDR3 sequences, 14% to 15% occurring once. Input material: blood. These receptors were collected from a middle-aged woman with Graves' ophthalmopathy. CDR3s leave out the opening cysteine and the closing phenylalanine or tryptophan. Each record gives: J gene, V gene, CDR3 protein.

J: TRBJ2-7; V: TRBV28; CDR3: ASGGTGVYEQY
J: TRBJ2-7; V: TRBV27; CDR3: ARDPRSSYEQY
J: TRBJ1-1; V: TRBV6-5; CDR3: ASSYGRGPIEAF
J: TRBJ2-7; V: TRBV6-1; CDR3: ASSPQTGGEQY
J: TRBJ2-5; V: TRBV7-6; CDR3: ASSSVAGGPQETQY
J: TRBJ1-5; V: TRBV6-2/TRBV6-3; CDR3: ASSYTGGLGPQH
J: TRBJ2-7; V: TRBV12-3/TRBV12-4; CDR3: ASSFPGLYEQY
J: TRBJ1-1; V: TRBV5-1; CDR3: ASSRRTVNTEAF
J: TRBJ1-2; V: TRBV6-2/TRBV6-3; CDR3: ASSYVGASYGYT
J: TRBJ1-2; V: TRBV6-2/TRBV6-3; CDR3: ASRSDRGWGYT
J: TRBJ1-1; V: TRBV7-2; CDR3: ASSLAGTGRNTEAF